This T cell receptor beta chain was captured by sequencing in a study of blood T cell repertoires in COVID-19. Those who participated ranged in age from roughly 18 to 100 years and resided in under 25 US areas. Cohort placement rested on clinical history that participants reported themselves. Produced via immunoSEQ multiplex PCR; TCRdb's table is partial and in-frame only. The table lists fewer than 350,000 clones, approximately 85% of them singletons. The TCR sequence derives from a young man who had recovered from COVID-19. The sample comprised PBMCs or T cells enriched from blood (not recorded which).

In DNA, the CDR3 is TGTGCCTGGAGTTCTGGGGCGGGAGAGCAGTACTTC. Amino acid sequence: CAWSSGAGEQYF. The chain is built from TRBV30 and TRBJ2-7, with D possibly matching TRBD2 (6 bases). The CDR3 covers 12 residues. Deletions cut 2 bases from V and 7 bases from J, with 12 bases between. The germline gives CDR1 GTSNPN, CDR2 SVGIG (reference sequence).